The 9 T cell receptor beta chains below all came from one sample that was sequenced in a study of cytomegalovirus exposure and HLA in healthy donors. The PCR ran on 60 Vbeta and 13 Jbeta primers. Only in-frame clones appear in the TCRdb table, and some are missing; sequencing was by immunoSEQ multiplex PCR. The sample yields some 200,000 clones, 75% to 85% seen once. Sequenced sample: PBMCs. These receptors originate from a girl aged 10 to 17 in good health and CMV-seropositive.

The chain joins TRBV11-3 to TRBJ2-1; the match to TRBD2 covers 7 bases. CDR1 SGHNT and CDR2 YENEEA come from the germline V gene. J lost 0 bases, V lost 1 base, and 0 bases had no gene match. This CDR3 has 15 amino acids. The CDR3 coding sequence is TGTGCCAGCAGCTTAGGCGGGAGCTCCTACAATGAGCAGTTCTTC. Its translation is CASSLGGSSYNEQFF. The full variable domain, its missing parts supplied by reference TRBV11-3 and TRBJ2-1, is EAGVVQSPRYKIIEKKQPVAFWCNPISGHNTLYWYLQNLGQGPELLIRYENEEAVDDSQLPKDRFSAERLKGVDSTLKIQPAELGDSAVYLCASSLGGSSYNEQFFGPGTRLTVL.

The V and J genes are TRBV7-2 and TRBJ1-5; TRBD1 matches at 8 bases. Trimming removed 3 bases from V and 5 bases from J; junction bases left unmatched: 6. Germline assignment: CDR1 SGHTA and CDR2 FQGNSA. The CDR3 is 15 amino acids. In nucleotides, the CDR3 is TGTGCCAGCAGCTTGTGGACAGGGATGGATCAGCCCCAGCATTTT. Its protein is CASSLWTGMDQPQHF.

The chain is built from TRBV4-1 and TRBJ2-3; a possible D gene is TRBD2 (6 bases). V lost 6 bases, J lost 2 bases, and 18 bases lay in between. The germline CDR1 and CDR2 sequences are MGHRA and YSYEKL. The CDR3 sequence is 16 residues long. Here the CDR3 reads CASRAPGLEVTDTQYF. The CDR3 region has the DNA TGCGCCAGCAGAGCCCCGGGACTGGAGGTCACAGATACGCAGTATTTT.

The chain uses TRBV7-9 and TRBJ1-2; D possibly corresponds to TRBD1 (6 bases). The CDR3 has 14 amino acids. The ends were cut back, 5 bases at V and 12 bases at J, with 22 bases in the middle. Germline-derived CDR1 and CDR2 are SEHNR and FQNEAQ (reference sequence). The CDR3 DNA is TGTGCCAGCAGCACATCCGGGACACCCGGGATTAACACCTTC. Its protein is CASSTSGTPGINTF.

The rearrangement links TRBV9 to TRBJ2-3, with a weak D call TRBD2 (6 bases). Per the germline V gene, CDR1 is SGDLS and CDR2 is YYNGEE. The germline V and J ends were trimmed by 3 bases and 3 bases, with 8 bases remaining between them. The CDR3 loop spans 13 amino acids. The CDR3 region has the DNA TGTGCCAGCAGCGCCGGGGGTACAGATACGCAGTATTTT. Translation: CASSAGGTDTQYF.

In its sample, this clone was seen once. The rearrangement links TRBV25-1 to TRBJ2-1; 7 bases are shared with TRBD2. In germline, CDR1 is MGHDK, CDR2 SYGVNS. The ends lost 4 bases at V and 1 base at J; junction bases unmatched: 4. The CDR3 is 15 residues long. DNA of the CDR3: TGTGCCAGCAGTGTCTCCGGGGGGTCCTACAATGAGCAGTTCTTC. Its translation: CASSVSGGSYNEQFF.

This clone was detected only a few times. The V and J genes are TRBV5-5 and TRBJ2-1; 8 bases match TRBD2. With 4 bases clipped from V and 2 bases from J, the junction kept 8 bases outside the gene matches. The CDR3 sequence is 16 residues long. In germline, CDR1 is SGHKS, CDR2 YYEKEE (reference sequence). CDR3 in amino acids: CASSLLGGAPYNEQFF. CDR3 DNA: TGTGCCAGCAGCCTACTCGGGGGGGCTCCCTACAATGAGCAGTTCTTC.

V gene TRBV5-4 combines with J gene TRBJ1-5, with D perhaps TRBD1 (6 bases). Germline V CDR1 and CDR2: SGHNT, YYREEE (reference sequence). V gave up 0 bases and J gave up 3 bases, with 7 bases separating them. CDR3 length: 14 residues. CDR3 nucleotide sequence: TGTGCCAGCAGCTTGGCAGGGGTCAATCAGCCCCAGCATTTT. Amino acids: CASSLAGVNQPQHF.

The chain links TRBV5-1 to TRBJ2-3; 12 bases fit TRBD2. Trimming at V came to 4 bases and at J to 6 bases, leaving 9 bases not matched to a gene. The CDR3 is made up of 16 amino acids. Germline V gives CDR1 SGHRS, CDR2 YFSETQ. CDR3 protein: CASSTTSGGSRDTQYF. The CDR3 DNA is TGCGCCAGCAGCACGACTAGCGGGGGAAGTAGGGATACGCAGTATTTT.